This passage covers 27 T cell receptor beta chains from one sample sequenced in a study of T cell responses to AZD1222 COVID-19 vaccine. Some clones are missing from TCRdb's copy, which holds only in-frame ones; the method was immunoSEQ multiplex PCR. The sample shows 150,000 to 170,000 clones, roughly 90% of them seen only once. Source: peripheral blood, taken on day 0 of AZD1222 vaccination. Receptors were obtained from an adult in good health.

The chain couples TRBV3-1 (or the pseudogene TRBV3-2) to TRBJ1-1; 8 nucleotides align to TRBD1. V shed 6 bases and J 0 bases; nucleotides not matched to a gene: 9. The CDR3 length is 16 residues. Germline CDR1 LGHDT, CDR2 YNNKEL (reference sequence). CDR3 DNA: TGTGCCAGCAGTCCTGGACAGGGAAGAATGAACACTGAAGCTTTCTTT. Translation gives CASSPGQGRMNTEAFF.

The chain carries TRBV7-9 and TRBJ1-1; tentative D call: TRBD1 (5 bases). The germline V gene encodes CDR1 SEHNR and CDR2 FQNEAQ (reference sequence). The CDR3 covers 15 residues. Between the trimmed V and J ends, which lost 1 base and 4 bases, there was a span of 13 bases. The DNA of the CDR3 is TGTGCCAGCAGCTTAGTTCAGGGTAGGAGCACTGAAGCTTTCTTT. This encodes CASSLVQGRSTEAFF.

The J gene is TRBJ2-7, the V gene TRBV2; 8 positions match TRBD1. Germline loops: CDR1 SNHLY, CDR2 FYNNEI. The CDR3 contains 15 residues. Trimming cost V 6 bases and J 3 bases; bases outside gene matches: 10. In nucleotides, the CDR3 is TGTGCCAGCAGCCAGCGGACAGGGCCCCTCTACGAGCAGTACTTC. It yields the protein CASSQRTGPLYEQYF.

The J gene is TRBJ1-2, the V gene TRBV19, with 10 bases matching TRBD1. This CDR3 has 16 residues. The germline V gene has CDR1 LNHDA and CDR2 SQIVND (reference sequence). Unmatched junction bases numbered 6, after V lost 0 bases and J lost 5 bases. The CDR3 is CASSIDAGTGVYGYTF. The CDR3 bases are TGTGCCAGTAGTATAGATGCCGGGACAGGGGTGTATGGCTACACCTTC. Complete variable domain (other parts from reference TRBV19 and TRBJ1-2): DGGITQSPKYLFRKEGQNVTLSCEQNLNHDAMYWYRQDPGQGLRLIYYSQIVNDFQKGDIAEGYSVSREKKESFPLTVTSAQKNPTAFYLCASSIDAGTGVYGYTFGSGTRLTVV.

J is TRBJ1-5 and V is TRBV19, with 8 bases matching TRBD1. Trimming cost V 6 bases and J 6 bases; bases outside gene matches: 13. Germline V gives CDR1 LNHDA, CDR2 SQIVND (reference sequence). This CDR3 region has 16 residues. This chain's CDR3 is CASRADRAPIFQPQHF. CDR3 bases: TGTGCCAGTAGAGCGGACAGGGCCCCGATTTTTCAGCCCCAGCATTTT.

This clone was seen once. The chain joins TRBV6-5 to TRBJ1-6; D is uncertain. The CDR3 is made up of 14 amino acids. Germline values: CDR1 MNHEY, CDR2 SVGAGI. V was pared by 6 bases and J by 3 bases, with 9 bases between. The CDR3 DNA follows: TGTGCCAGCAGCCGGAACAACTATAATTCACCCCTCCACTTT. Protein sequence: CASSRNNYNSPLHF.

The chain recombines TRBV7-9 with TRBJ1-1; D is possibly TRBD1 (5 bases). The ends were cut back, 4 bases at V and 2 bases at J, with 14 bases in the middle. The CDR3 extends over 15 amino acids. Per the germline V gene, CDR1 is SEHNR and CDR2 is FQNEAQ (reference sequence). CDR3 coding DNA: TGTGCCAGCAGCTCAACCGGGACTTTCAACACTGAAGCTTTCTTT. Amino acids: CASSSTGTFNTEAFF.

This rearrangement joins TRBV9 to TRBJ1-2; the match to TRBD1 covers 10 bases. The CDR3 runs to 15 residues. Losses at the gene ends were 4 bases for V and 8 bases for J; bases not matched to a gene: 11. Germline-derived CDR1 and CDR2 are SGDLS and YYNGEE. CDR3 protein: CASSMGQGLLGGYTF. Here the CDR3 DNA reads TGTGCCAGCAGCATGGGACAGGGGCTTCTGGGGGGCTACACCTTC.

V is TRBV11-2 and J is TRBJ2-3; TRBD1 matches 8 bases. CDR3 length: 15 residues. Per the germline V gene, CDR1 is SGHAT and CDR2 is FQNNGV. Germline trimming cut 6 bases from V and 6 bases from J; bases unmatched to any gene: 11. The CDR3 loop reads CASSLVQGAMDTQYF. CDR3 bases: TGTGCCAGCAGTTTGGTGCAGGGGGCTATGGATACGCAGTATTTT.

CDR3 nucleotide sequence: TGTGCCAGCAGCACCTCGGGAGCGGGGGTTTACAATGAGCAGTTCTTC. Translated, it gives CASSTSGAGVYNEQFF. The chain uses TRBV7-2 and TRBJ2-1; 8 bases match TRBD2. The CDR3 totals 16 residues. Germline values: CDR1 SGHTA, CDR2 FQGNSA. V lost 5 bases, J lost 4 bases, and 10 bases stayed unmatched.

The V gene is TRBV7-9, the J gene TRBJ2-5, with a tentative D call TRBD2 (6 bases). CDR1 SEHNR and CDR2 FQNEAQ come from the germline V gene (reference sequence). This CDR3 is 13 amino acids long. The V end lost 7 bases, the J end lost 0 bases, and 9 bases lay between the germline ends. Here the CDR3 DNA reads TGTGCCAGCACCGGACTAAACCAAGAGACCCAGTACTTC. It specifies CASTGLNQETQYF. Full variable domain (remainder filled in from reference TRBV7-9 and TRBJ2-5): DTGVSQNPRHKITKRGQNVTFRCDPISEHNRLYWYRQTLGQGPEFLTYFQNEAQLEKSRLLSDRFSAERPKGSFSTLEIQRTEQGDSAMYLCASTGLNQETQYFGPGTRLLVL.

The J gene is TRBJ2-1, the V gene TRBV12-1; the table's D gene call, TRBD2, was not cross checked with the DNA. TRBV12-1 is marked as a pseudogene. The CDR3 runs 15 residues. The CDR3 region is CASFWTSGESGEQFF. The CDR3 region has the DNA TGTGCCAGCTTTTGGACTAGCGGGGAATCGGGTGAGCAGTTCTTC.

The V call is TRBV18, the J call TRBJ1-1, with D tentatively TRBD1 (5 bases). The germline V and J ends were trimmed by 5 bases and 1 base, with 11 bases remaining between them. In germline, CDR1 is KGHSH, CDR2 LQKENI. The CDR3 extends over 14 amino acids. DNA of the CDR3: TGTGCCAGCTCAGCGGGGGTCAGGAACACTGAAGCTTTCTTT. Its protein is CASSAGVRNTEAFF.

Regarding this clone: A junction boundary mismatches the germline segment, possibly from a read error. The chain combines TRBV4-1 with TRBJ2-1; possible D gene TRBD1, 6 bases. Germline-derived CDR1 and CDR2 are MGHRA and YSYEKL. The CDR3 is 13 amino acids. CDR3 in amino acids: CASRQVGGHEQFF. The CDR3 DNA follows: TGCGCCAGCAGACAAGTTGGGGGCCATGAGCAGTTCTTC.

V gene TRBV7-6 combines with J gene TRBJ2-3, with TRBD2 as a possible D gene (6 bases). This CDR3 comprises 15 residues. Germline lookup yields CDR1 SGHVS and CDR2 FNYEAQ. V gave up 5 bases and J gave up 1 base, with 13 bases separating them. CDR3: CASSGAGIGTDTQYF. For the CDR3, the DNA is TGTGCCAGCAGCGGTGCGGGGATCGGCACAGATACGCAGTATTTT.

The CDR3 here is CASSPESGGYEQYF. CDR3 DNA sequence: TGTGCCAGCAGCCCCGAGTCGGGGGGATACGAGCAGTACTTC. The V call is TRBV7-2, the J call TRBJ2-7, with 7 bases identical to TRBD2. CDR1 SGHTA and CDR2 FQGNSA come from the germline V gene. V was clipped by 5 bases and J by 4 bases; unmatched bases: 8. This CDR3 contains 14 residues.

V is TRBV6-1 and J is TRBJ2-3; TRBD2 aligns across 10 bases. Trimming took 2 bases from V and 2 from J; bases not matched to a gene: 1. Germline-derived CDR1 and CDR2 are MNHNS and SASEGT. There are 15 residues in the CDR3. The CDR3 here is CASSELAGVTDTQYF. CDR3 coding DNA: TGTGCCAGCAGTGAACTAGCGGGGGTCACAGATACGCAGTATTTT.

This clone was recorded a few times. CDR3 sequence (DNA): TGTGCCAGCAGCCTACCCACAGGGAGCTCCTACAATGAGCAGTTCTTC. Translating it yields CASSLPTGSSYNEQFF. The chain joins TRBV3-1 (or the pseudogene TRBV3-2) to TRBJ2-1, with D possibly being TRBD1 (6 bases). The germline V gene encodes CDR1 LGHDT and CDR2 YNNKEL (reference sequence). This CDR3 contains 16 residues. Trimming stripped 4 bases from V and 0 bases from J, with 13 bases between.

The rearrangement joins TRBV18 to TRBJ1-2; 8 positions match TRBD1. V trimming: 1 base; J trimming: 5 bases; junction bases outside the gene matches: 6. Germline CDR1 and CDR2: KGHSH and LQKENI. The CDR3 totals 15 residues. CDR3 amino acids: CASSPRETGAYGYTF. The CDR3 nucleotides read TGTGCCAGCTCACCACGGGAGACAGGGGCTTATGGCTACACCTTC.

CDR3 amino acids: CASSPSVGLSQETQYF. The DNA for the CDR3 is TGCGCCAGCAGCCCCTCGGTTGGACTAAGCCAAGAGACCCAGTACTTC. The gene calls are TRBV5-1 and TRBJ2-5; TRBD2 might be the D (6 bases). Germline values: CDR1 SGHRS, CDR2 YFSETQ. V was trimmed by 4 bases and J by 1 base, leaving 17 bases between them. There are 16 residues in the CDR3.

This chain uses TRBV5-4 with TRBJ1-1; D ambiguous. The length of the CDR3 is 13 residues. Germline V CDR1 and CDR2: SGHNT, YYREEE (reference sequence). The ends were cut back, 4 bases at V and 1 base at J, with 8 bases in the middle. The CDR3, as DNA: TGTGCCAGCAGCCGGACCGAGAACACTGAAGCTTTCTTT. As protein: CASSRTENTEAFF.

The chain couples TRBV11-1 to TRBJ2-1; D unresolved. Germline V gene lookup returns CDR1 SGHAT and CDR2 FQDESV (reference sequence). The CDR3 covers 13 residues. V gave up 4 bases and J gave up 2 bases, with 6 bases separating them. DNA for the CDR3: TGTGCCAGCAGCTCCGTTGCCTACAATGAGCAGTTCTTC. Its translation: CASSSVAYNEQFF.

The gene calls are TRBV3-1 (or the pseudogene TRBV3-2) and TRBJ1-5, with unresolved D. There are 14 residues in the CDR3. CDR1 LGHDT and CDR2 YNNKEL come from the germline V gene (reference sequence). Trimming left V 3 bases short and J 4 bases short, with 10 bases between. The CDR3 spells CASSHWGKNQPQHF. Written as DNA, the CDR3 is TGTGCCAGCAGCCATTGGGGAAAGAATCAGCCCCAGCATTTT.

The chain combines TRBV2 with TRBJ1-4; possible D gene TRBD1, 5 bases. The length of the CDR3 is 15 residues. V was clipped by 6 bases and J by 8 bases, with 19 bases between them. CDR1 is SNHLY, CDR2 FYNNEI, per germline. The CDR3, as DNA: TGTGCCAGCAGAACCCCCGGGACGGGAGGGGAAAAACTGTTTTTT. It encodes CASRTPGTGGEKLFF.

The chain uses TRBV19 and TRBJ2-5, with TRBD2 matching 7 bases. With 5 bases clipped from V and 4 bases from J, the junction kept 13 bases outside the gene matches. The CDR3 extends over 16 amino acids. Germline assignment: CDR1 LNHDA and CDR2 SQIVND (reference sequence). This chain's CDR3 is CASSPPPVGRGETQYF. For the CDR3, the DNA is TGTGCCAGTAGTCCGCCCCCCGTGGGGAGGGGAGAGACCCAGTACTTC.

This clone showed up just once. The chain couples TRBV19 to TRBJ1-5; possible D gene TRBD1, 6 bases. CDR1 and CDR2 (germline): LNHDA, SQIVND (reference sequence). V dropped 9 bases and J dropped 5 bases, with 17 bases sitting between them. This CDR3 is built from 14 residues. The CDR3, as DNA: TGTGCCAGCCGCCCGCCGGGGGGCGATCAGCCCCAGCATTTT. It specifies CASRPPGGDQPQHF.

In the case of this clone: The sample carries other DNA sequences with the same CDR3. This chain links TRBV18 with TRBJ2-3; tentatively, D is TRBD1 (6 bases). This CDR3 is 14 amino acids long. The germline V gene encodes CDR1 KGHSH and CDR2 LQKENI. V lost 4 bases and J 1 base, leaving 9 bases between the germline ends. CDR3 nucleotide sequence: TGTGCCAGCTCACTCCGGACAGGCACAGATACGCAGTATTTT. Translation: CASSLRTGTDTQYF.